Sequencing of this TCR beta chain was carried out in a study of early T cells in non-severe SARS-CoV-2 infection. Study-level background: Chains were unpaired, as sequencing was done on bulk RNA from unsorted whole blood. Study-wide results and caveats: Using VDJdb, the matching emphasized anti-spike CD8 responses while missing private and CD4 specificities.

The length of the CDR3 is 15 residues. Germline CDR1 reads MGHRA; CDR2 reads YSYEKL. V lost 4 bases and J lost 5; bases outside the gene matches: 11. There are many counts of this clonotype. Its matching antigen is unknown. Each single cDNA molecule received a unique molecular identifier. Each CDR3 protein gets one entry after TCRdb re-called the 5' RACE reads with MiXCR. The table lists tens of thousands of distinct CDR3 sequences, under 15% of them singletons. The chain is built from TRBV4-1 and TRBJ2-7, with 7 bases lining up with TRBD2. The TCR was taken from an adult who was a healthcare worker with PCR-confirmed SARS-CoV-2 infection or an uninfected control (not recorded which). The source material was whole blood, sampled at baseline. The CDR3 sequence is CASSLSSGDFDEQYF. The DNA of the CDR3 is TGCGCCAGCAGCCTTTCTAGCGGCGACTTCGACGAGCAGTACTTC.